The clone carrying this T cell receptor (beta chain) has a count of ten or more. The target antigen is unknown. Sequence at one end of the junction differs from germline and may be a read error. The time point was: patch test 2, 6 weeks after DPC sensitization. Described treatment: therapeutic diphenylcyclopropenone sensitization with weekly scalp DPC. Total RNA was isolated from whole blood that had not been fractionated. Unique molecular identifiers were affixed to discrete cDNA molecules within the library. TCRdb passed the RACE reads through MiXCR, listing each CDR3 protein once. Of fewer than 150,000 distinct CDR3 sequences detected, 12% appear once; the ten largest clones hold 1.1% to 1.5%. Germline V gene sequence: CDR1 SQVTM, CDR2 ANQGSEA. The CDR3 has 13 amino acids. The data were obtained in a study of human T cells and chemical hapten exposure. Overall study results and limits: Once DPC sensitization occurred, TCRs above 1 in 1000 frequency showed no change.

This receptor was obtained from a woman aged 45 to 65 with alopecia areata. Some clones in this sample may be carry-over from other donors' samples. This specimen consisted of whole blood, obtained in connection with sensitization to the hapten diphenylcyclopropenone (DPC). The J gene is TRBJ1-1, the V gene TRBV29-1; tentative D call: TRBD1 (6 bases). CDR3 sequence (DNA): TGTAGCGGGTCCGGGACACAGAACACTGAAGCTTTCTTT. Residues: CSGSGTQNTEAFF. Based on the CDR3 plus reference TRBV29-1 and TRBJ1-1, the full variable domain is SAVISQKPSRDICQRGTSLTIQCQVDSQVTMMFWYRQQPGQSLTLIATANQGSEATYESGFVIDKFPISRPNLTFSTLTVSNMSPEDSSIYLCSGSGTQNTEAFFGQGTRLTVV.